This TCR beta chain was recorded in a study of T cell repertoires in ileal Crohn's disease. Study information: Patients had a median roughly 8-year disease duration, and less than 40% were active smokers.

TCRB immunosequencing input was approximately 450 nanograms of biopsy DNA per sample. Clones were read by immunoSEQ multiplex PCR, and TCRdb kept only the in-frame ones, dropping some. The data contain about 62,000 clones, less than 90% of them singletons. Noted time point: neoterminal ileum biopsy at postoperative endoscopy, about 6 months after surgery. Eligibility required adulthood, ileal or ileocolonic Crohn's disease and indicated ileocolonic resection. The CDR3 consists of 13 residues. Germline values: CDR1 GTSNPN, CDR2 SVGIG (reference sequence). V lost 3 bases and J lost 8, with 16 bases in between.

The receptor was isolated from an adult with Crohn's disease. The rearrangement uses TRBV30 and TRBJ1-2; D is ambiguous. Input material: ileal tissue. The CDR3, as DNA: TGTGCCTGGAGGAGAGGAATCCTGCTGGGCTACACCTTC. Translated: CAWRRGILLGYTF.